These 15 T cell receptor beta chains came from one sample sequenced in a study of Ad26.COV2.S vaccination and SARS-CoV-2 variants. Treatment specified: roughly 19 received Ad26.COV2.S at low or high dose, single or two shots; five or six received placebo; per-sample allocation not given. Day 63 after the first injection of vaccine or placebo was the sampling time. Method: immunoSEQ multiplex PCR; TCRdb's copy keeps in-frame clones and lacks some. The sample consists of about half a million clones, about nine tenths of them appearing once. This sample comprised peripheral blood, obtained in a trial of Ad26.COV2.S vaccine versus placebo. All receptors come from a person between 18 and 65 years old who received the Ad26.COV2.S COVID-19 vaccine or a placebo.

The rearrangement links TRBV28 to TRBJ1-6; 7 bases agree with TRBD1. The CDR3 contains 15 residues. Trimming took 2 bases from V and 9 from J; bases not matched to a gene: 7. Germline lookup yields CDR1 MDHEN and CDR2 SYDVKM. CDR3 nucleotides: TGTGCCAGCAGTTTAGACAGGGCTGGGGGTTCACCCCTCCACTTT. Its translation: CASSLDRAGGSPLHF.

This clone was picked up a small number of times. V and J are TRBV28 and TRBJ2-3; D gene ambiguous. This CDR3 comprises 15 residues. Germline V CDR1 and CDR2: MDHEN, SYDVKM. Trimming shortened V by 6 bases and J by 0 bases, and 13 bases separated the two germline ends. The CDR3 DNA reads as TGTGCCAGCAGACCTACCGGTACTAGCACAGATACGCAGTATTTT. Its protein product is CASRPTGTSTDTQYF. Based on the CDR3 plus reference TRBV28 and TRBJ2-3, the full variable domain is DVKVTQSSRYLVKRTGEKVFLECVQDMDHENMFWYRQDPGLGLRLIYFSYDVKMKEKGDIPEGYSVSREKKERFSLILESASTNQTSMYLCASRPTGTSTDTQYFGPGTRLTVL.

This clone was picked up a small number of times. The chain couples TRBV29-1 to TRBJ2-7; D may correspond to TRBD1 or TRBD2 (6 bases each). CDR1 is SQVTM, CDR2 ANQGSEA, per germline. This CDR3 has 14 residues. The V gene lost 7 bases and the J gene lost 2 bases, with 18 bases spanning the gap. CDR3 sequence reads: CSAARPGATYEQYF. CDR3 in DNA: TGCAGCGCCGCCCGCCCGGGGGCAACCTACGAGCAGTACTTC.

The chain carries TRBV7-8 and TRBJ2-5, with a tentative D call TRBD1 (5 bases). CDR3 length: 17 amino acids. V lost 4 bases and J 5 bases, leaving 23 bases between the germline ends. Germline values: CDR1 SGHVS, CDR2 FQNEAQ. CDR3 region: CASSSRDSLITKETQYF. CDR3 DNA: TGTGCCAGCAGCTCGCGAGACAGCCTAATCACCAAGGAGACCCAGTACTTC.

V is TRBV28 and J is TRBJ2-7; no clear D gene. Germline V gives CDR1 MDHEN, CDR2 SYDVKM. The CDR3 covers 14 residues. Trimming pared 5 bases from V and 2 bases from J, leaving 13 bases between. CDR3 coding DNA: TGTGCCAGCAGTCCTCCGGGTAAAGCCTACGAGCAGTACTTC. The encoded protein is CASSPPGKAYEQYF.

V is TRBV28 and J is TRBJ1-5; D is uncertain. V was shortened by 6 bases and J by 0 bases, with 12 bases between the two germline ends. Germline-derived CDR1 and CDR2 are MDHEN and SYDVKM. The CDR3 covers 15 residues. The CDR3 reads CASSPASYSNQPQHF. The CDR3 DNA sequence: TGTGCCAGCAGCCCCGCAAGTTATAGCAATCAGCCCCAGCATTTT.

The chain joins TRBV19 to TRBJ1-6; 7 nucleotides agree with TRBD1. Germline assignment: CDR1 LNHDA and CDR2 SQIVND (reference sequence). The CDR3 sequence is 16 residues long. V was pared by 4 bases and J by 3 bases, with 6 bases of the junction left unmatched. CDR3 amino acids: CASSTAAGGYNSPLHF. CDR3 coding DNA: TGTGCCAGTAGTACCGCGGCAGGGGGCTATAATTCACCCCTCCACTTT.

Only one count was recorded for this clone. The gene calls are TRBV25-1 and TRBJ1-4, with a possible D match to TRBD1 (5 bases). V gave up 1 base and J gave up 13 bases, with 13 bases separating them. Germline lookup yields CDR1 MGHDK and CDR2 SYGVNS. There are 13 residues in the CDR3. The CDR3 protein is CASSEFNAGRLFF. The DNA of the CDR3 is TGTGCCAGCAGTGAATTTAATGCGGGACGACTGTTTTTT. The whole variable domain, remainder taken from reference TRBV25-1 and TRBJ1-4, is EADIYQTPRYLVIGTGKKITLECSQTMGHDKMYWYQQDPGMELHLIHYSYGVNSTEKGDLSSESTVSRIRTEHFPLTLESARPSHTSQYLCASSEFNAGRLFFGSGTQLSVL.

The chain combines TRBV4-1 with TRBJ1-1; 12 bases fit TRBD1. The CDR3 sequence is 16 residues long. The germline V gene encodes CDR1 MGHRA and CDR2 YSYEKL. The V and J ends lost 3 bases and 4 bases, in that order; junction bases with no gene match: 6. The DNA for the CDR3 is TGCGCCAGCAGCCACCGGGACAGGGGGCGAGGCACTGAAGCTTTCTTT. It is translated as CASSHRDRGRGTEAFF.

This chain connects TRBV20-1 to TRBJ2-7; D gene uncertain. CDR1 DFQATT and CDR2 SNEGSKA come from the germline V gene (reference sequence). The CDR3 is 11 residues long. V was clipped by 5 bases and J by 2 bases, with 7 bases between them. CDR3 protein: CSARLAYEQYF. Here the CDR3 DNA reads TGCAGTGCTCGCTTGGCCTACGAGCAGTACTTC.

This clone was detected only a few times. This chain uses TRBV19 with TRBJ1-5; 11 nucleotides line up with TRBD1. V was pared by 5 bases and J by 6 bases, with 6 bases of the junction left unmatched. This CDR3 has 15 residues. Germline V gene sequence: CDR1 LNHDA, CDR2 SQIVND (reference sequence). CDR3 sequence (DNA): TGTGCCAGTAGTTCGTGGACAGGGGGCGGTCAGCCCCAGCATTTT. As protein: CASSSWTGGGQPQHF.

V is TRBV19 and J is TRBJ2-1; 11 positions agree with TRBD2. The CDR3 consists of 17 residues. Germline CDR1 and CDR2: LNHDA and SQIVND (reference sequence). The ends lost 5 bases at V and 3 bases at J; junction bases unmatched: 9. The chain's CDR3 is CASSLPSSGGFYNEQFF. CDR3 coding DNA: TGTGCCAGTAGTCTCCCTTCTAGCGGGGGGTTCTACAATGAGCAGTTCTTC.

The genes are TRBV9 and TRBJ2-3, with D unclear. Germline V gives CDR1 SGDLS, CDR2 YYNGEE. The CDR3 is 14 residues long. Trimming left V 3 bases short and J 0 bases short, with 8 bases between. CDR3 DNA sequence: TGTGCCAGCAGCGCCCAGTTTAGCACAGATACGCAGTATTTT. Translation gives CASSAQFSTDTQYF.

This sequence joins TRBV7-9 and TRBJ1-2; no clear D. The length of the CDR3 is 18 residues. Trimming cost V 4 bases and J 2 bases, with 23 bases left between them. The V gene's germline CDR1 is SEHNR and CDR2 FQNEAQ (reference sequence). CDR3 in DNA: TGTGCCAGCAGCTCAGCCCCTGGTTGGGCAATAAAGAACTATGGCTACACCTTC. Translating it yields CASSSAPGWAIKNYGYTF.

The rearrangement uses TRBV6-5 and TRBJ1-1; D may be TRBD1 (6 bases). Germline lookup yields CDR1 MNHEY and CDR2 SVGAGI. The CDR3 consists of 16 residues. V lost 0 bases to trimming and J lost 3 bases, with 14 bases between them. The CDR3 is CASSYSGGARYTEAFF. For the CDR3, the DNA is TGTGCCAGCAGTTACTCGGGGGGGGCGCGATACACTGAAGCTTTCTTT.